Included here is one TCR beta chain sequence, with context. These data come from a study of blood T cell repertoires in COVID-19. Study summary: T cells, B-cell-depleted T cells, or PBMCs provided the cDNA or gDNA that served as material.

Original processing methods: Quantification of nucleated cells was approximated via reference gene primer amplification. Only in-frame clones appear in the TCRdb table, and some are missing; sequencing was by immunoSEQ multiplex PCR. From that table come the V and J calls and clone size; the DNA was used to work out D and trimming. The sample records roughly 200,000 clones, about 93% being singletons. Seattle enrolled patients during active infection and tracked them longitudinally. The CDR3 contains 17 residues. Germline CDR1 WNHNN, CDR2 SYGVQD (reference sequence). Trimming stripped 0 bases from V and 8 bases from J, with 20 bases between.

The source is a young man with COVID-19, enrolled during active disease. Sequencing was carried out using peripheral blood. This chain uses TRBV10-1 with TRBJ2-1, with D tentatively TRBD2 (7 bases). CDR3 sequence: CASSESWGGATRDEQFF. The CDR3 DNA reads TGCGCCAGCAGTGAGTCATGGGGGGGGGCTACACGGGATGAGCAGTTCTTC.